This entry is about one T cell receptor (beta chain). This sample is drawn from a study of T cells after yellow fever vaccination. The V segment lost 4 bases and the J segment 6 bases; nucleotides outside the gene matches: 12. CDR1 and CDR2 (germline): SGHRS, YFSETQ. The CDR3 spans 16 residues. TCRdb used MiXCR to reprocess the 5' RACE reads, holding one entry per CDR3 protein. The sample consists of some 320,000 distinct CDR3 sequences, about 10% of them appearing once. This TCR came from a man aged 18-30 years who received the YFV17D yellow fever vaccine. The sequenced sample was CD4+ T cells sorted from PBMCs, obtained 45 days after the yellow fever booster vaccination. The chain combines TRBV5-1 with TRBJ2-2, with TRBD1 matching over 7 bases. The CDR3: CASSQVDRPMSGELFF. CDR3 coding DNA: TGCGCCAGCAGCCAAGTGGACAGGCCAATGTCCGGGGAGCTGTTTTTT.